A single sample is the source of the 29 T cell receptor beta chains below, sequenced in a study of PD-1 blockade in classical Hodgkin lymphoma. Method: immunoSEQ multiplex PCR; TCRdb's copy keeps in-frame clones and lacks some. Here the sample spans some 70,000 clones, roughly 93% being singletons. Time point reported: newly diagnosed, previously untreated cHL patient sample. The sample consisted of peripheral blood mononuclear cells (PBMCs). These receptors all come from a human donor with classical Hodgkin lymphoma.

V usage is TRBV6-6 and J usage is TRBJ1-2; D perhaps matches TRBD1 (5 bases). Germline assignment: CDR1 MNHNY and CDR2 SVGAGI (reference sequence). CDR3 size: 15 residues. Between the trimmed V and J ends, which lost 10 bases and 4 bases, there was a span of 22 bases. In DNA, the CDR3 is TGTGCCACTACCCTAGGGCAGGGAGGCGTCTATGGCTACACCTTC. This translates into CATTLGQGGVYGYTF.

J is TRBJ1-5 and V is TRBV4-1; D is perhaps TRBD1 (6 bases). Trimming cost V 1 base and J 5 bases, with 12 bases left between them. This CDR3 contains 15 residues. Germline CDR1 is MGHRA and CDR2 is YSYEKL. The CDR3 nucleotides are TGCGCCAGCAGCCAAGCCGGACAGCCCTATCAGCCCCAGCATTTT. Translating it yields CASSQAGQPYQPQHF.

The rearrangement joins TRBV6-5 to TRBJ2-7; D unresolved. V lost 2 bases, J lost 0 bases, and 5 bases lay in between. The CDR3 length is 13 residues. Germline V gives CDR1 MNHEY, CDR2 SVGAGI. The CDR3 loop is CASSYLVSYEQYF. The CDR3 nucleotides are TGTGCCAGCAGTTACCTGGTCTCCTACGAGCAGTACTTC.

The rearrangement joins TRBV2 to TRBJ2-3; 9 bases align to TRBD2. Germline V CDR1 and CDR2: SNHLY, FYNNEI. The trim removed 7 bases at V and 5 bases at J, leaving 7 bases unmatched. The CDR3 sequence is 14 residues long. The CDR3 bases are TGTGCCAGCAAGAGGGCGGGAGGGATAGATACGCAGTATTTT. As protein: CASKRAGGIDTQYF.

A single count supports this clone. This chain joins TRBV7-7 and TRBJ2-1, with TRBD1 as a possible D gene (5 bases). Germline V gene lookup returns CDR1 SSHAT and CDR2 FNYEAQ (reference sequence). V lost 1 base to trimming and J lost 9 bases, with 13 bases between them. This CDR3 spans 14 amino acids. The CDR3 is CASSLDPGSSEQFF. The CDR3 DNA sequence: TGTGCCAGCAGCTTAGACCCAGGGTCAAGTGAGCAGTTCTTC.

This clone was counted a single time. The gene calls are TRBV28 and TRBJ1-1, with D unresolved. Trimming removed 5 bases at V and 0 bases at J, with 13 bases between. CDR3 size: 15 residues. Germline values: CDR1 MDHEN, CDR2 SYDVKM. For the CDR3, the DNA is TGTGCCAGCAGTCCGCTGACCATTTTGAACACTGAAGCTTTCTTT. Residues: CASSPLTILNTEAFF.

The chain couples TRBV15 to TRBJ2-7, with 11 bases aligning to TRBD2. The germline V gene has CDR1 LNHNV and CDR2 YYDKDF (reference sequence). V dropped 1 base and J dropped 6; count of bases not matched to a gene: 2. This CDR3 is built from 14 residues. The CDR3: CATSRAGTSGEQYF. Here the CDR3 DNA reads TGTGCCACCAGCAGAGCTGGGACTAGCGGCGAGCAGTACTTC.

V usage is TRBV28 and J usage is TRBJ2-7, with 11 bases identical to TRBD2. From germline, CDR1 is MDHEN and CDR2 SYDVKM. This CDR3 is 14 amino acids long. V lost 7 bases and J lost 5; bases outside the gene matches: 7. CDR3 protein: CASKSSGRVHEQYF. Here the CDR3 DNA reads TGTGCCAGCAAAAGTAGCGGGAGGGTCCACGAGCAGTACTTC.

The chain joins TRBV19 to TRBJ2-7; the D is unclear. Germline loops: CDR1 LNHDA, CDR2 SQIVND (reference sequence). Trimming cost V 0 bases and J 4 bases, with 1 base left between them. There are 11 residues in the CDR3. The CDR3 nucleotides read TGTGCCAGTAGTATAGAATACGAGCAGTACTTC. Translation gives CASSIEYEQYF.

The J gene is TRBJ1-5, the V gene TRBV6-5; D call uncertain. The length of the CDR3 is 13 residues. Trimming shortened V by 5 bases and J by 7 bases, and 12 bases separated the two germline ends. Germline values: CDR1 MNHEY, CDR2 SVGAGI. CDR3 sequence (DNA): TGTGCCAGCAGTCGAGGTTGGGAGCAGCCCCAGCATTTT. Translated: CASSRGWEQPQHF.

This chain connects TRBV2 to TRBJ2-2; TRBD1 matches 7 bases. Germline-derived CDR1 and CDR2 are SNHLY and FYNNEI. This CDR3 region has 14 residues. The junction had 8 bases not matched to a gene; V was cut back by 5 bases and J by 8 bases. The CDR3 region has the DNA TGTGCCAGCAGTAATACAGGGGCAGGTGGGGAGCTGTTTTTT. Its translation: CASSNTGAGGELFF.

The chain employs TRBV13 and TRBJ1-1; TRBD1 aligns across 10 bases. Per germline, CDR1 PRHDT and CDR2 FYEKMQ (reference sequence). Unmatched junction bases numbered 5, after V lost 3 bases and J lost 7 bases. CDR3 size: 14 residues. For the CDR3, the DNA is TGTGCCAGCAGCTTTAGACAGGGGGCAAGTGAAGCTTTCTTT. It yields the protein CASSFRQGASEAFF.

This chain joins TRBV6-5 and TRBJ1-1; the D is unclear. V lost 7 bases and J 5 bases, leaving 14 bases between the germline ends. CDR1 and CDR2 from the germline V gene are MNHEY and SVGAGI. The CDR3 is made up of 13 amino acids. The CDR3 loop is CASTRTGKTEAFF. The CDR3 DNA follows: TGTGCCAGCACCCGGACGGGAAAGACTGAAGCTTTCTTT.

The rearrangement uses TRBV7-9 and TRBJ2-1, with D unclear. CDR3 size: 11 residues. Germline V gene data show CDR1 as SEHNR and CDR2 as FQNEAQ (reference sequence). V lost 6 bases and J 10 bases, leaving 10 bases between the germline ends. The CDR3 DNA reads TGTGCCAGCAGTTTGACCCAAGAGCAGTTCTTC. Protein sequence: CASSLTQEQFF.

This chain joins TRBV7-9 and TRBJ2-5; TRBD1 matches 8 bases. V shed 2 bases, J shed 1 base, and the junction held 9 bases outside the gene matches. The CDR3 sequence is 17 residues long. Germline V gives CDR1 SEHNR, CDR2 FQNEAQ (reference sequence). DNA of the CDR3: TGTGCCAGCAGCTTAAGTAAGGGACAGGCACGCCAAGAGACCCAGTACTTC. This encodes CASSLSKGQARQETQYF.

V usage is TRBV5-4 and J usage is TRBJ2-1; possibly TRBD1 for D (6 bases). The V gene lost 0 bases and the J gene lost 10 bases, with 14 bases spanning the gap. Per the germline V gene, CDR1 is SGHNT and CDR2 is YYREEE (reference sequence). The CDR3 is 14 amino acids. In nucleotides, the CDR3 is TGTGCCAGCAGCTTGGGGAGACAGGCTCTGGAGCAGTTCTTC. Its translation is CASSLGRQALEQFF.

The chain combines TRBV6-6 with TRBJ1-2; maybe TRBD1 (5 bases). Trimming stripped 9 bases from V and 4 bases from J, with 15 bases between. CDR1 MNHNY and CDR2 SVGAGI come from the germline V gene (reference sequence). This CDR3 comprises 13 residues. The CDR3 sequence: CASIQGVGYGYTF. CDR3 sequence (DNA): TGTGCCAGTATTCAGGGTGTCGGCTATGGCTACACCTTC.

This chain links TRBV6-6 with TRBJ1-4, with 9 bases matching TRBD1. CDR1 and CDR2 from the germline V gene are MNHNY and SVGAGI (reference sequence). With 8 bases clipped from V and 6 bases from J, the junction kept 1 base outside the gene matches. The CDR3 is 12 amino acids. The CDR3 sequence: CASRQGDEKLFF. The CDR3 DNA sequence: TGTGCCAGCCGACAGGGGGATGAAAAACTGTTTTTT.

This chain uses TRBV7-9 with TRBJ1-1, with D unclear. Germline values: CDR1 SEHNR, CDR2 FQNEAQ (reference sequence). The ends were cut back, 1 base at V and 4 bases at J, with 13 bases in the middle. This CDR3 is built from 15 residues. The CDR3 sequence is CASSLGPGSRTEAFF. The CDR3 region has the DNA TGTGCCAGCAGCTTAGGACCGGGTAGCCGCACTGAAGCTTTCTTT. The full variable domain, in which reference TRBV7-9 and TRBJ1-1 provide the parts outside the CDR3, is DTGVSQNPRHKITKRGQNVTFRCDPISEHNRLYWYRQTLGQGPEFLTYFQNEAQLEKSRLLSDRFSAERPKGSFSTLEIQRTEQGDSAMYLCASSLGPGSRTEAFFGQGTRLTVV.

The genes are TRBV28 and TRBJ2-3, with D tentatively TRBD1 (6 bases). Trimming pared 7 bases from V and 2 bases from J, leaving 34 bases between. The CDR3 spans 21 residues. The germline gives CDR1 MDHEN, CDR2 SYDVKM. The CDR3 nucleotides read TGTGCCAGCACCGAAGAACAGGGTTGGGTAGGAGGCCCATTGAACACAGATACGCAGTATTTT. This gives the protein CASTEEQGWVGGPLNTDTQYF.

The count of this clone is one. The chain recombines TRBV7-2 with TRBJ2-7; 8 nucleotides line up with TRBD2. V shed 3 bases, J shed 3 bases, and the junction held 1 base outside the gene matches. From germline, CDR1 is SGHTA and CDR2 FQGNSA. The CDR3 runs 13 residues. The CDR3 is CASSFTSGYEQYF. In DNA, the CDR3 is TGTGCCAGCAGCTTTACTAGCGGCTACGAGCAGTACTTC.

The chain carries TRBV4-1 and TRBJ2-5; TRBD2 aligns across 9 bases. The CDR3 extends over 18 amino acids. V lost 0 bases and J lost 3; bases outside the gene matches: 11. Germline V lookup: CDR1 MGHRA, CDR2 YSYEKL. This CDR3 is CASSQDSWGLAEKETQYF. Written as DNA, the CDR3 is TGCGCCAGCAGCCAAGACTCGTGGGGACTAGCAGAAAAAGAGACCCAGTACTTC.

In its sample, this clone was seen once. The DNA of the CDR3 is TGTGCCAGCAGCCGTCCCGGGACAGGGAACACTGAAGCTTTCTTT. Its protein product is CASSRPGTGNTEAFF. This chain links TRBV11-2 with TRBJ1-1; the match to TRBD1 covers 8 bases. Trimming removed 5 bases from V and 1 base from J; junction bases left unmatched: 6. The CDR3 runs to 15 residues. Germline V gene data show CDR1 as SGHAT and CDR2 as FQNNGV.

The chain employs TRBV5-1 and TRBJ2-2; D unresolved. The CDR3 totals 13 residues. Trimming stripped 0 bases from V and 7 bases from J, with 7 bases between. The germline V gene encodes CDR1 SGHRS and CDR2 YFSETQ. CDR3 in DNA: TGCGCCAGCAGCTTGGATGATTTCGGGGAGCTGTTTTTT. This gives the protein CASSLDDFGELFF.

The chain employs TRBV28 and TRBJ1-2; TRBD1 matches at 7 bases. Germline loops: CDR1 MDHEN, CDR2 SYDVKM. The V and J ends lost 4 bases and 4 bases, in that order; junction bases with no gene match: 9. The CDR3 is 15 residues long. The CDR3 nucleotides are TGTGCCAGCAGTTCGTATACAGGGGTTCGCTATGGCTACACCTTC. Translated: CASSSYTGVRYGYTF.

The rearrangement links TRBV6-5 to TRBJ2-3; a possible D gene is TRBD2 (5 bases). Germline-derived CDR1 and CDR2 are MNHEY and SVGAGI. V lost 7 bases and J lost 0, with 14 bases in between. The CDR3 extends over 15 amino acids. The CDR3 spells CASTTWGESTDTQYF. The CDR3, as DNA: TGTGCCAGCACCACCTGGGGAGAGAGCACAGATACGCAGTATTTT.

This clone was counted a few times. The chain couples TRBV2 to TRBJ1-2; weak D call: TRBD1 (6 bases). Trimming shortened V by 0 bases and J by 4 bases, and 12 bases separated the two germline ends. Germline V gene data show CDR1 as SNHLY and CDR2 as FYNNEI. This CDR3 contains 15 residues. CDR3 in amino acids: CASSEATGPIYGYTF. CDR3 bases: TGTGCCAGCAGTGAAGCGACAGGACCGATCTATGGCTACACCTTC.

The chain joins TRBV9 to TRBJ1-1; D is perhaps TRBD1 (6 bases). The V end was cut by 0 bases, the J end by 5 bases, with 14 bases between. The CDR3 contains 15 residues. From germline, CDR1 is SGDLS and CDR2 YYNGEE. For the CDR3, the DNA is TGTGCCAGCAGCGTAGCTACGGGGGGCGAAACTGAAGCTTTCTTT. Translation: CASSVATGGETEAFF.

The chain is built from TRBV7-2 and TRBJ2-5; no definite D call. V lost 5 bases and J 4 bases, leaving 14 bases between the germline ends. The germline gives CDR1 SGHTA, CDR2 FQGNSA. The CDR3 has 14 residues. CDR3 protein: CASSEWLQAETQYF. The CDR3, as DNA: TGTGCCAGCAGCGAGTGGCTGCAGGCAGAGACCCAGTACTTC.